Below are 27 T cell receptor beta chains sequenced from a single sample in a study of CD4+ T cells in melanoma. Assay used: immunoSEQ multiplex PCR; TCRdb lists only in-frame clones, some missing. In the table there are over 100,000 clones, about 90% of which are singletons. Sample: peripheral blood. Source of these receptors: a human donor with melanoma.

This sequence joins TRBV27 and TRBJ1-5; 10 bases agree with TRBD1. Germline V CDR1 and CDR2: MNHEY, SMNVEV (reference sequence). Trimming at V came to 5 bases and at J to 6 bases, leaving 10 bases not matched to a gene. This CDR3 spans 16 amino acids. CDR3 in amino acids: CASSPWTGGIGQPQHF. CDR3 in DNA: TGTGCCAGCAGTCCGTGGACAGGGGGAATTGGTCAGCCCCAGCATTTT.

The chain carries TRBV5-6 and TRBJ2-7, with 10 positions matching TRBD1. The CDR3 is 16 residues long. The germline gives CDR1 SGHDT, CDR2 YYEEEE. V shed 4 bases, J shed 3 bases, and the junction held 10 bases outside the gene matches. This CDR3 reads CASSRYRDRGLYEQYF. In DNA form, the CDR3 reads TGTGCCAGCAGCCGCTACCGGGACAGGGGACTCTACGAGCAGTACTTC.

The chain recombines TRBV9 with TRBJ2-5, with D perhaps assigned TRBD1 or TRBD2 (5 bases each). V gave up 0 bases and J gave up 5 bases, with 11 bases separating them. The CDR3 consists of 14 residues. Per the germline V gene, CDR1 is SGDLS and CDR2 is YYNGEE. This CDR3 is CASSVEPGTETQYF. In nucleotides, the CDR3 is TGTGCCAGCAGCGTAGAACCGGGGACCGAGACCCAGTACTTC. The whole variable domain, filled in from reference TRBV9 and TRBJ2-5, reads DSGVTQTPKHLITATGQRVTLRCSPRSGDLSVYWYQQSLDQGLQFLIQYYNGEERAKGNILERFSAQQFPDLHSELNLSSLELGDSALYFCASSVEPGTETQYFGPGTRLLVL.

The chain is built from TRBV5-5 and TRBJ2-3, with D tentatively TRBD2 (5 bases). The CDR3 extends over 14 amino acids. Germline CDR1 is SGHKS and CDR2 is YYEKEE (reference sequence). Trimming left V 4 bases short and J 1 base short, with 10 bases between. The CDR3 DNA sequence: TGTGCCAGCAGCCTGAGGCGGGGCACAGATACGCAGTATTTT. This codes for CASSLRRGTDTQYF.

This clone has a single count. The chain carries TRBV7-2 and TRBJ2-1, with D maybe TRBD2 (6 bases). Trimming pared 1 base from V and 7 bases from J, leaving 11 bases between. CDR3 length: 14 residues. The V gene's germline CDR1 is SGHTA and CDR2 FQGNSA. This chain's CDR3 is CASSLVGAGNEQFF. The CDR3 DNA follows: TGTGCCAGCAGCTTAGTGGGTGCGGGGAATGAGCAGTTCTTC.

This chain links TRBV28 with TRBJ2-3, with D unresolved. This CDR3 is 13 amino acids long. Germline V gene sequence: CDR1 MDHEN, CDR2 SYDVKM. Trimming stripped 2 bases from V and 1 base from J, with 4 bases between. CDR3 coding DNA: TGTGCCAGCAGTTTAGACCGCACAGATACGCAGTATTTT. Amino acid sequence: CASSLDRTDTQYF. Variable domain in full (rest from reference TRBV28 and TRBJ2-3): DVKVTQSSRYLVKRTGEKVFLECVQDMDHENMFWYRQDPGLGLRLIYFSYDVKMKEKGDIPEGYSVSREKKERFSLILESASTNQTSMYLCASSLDRTDTQYFGPGTRLTVL.

The V call is TRBV19, the J call TRBJ1-4, with TRBD1 matching 10 bases. V gave up 5 bases and J gave up 6 bases; unmatched junction bases: 6. The CDR3 has 15 amino acids. From germline, CDR1 is LNHDA and CDR2 SQIVND (reference sequence). Here the CDR3 reads CASSLAGTGDEKLFF. The CDR3 bases are TGTGCCAGTAGTCTCGCCGGGACAGGGGATGAAAAACTGTTTTTT.

The chain joins TRBV7-2 to TRBJ2-3; 8 bases agree with TRBD1. Germline V gives CDR1 SGHTA, CDR2 FQGNSA. J lost 5 bases, V lost 5 bases, and 3 bases had no gene match. CDR3 length: 13 residues. Here the CDR3 reads CASSLGQGDTQYF. The CDR3 DNA sequence: TGTGCCAGCAGCCTCGGACAGGGAGATACGCAGTATTTT.

This chain joins TRBV5-1 and TRBJ1-4; tentatively, D is TRBD1 (5 bases). Germline V gene data show CDR1 as SGHRS and CDR2 as YFSETQ. V gave up 0 bases and J gave up 3 bases, with 6 bases separating them. The CDR3 is 14 residues long. The CDR3 spells CASSLAGSNEKLFF. CDR3 nucleotides: TGCGCCAGCAGCTTGGCAGGGTCTAATGAAAAACTGTTTTTT.

The genes are TRBV9 and TRBJ2-2, with a possible D match to TRBD2 (6 bases). The germline gives CDR1 SGDLS, CDR2 YYNGEE. The ends were cut back, 7 bases at V and 4 bases at J, with 14 bases in the middle. CDR3 length equals 14 residues. The DNA of the CDR3 is TGTGCCAGCTCCAGCGGGTTTTCCACCGGGGAGCTGTTTTTT. Translated, it gives CASSSGFSTGELFF.

This clone is a singleton in its sample. In the same sample, other DNA sequences code for this CDR3. The V call is TRBV5-1, the J call TRBJ2-2; D assignment may be TRBD1 or TRBD2 (5 bases each). Trimming left V 0 bases short and J 5 bases short, with 5 bases between. Germline assignment: CDR1 SGHRS and CDR2 YFSETQ. The CDR3 sequence is 13 residues long. The CDR3 region is CASSLGGTGELFF. In nucleotides, the CDR3 is TGCGCCAGCAGCTTGGGGGGGACCGGGGAGCTGTTTTTT.

This clone has only one observation. The V call is TRBV27, the J call TRBJ1-2; 9 bases map to TRBD1. Germline CDR1 MNHEY, CDR2 SMNVEV (reference sequence). This CDR3 comprises 14 residues. The J segment lost 7 bases and the V segment lost 5 bases, leaving 8 bases of the junction unmatched. CDR3 amino acids: CASSPRDRVVGYTF. In DNA form, the CDR3 reads TGTGCCAGCAGTCCACGGGACAGGGTGGTTGGCTACACCTTC.

V and J are TRBV4-1 and TRBJ2-7, with a tentative D call TRBD2 (6 bases). Germline V gene lookup returns CDR1 MGHRA and CDR2 YSYEKL. This CDR3 comprises 15 residues. V was clipped by 0 bases and J by 3 bases, with 12 bases between them. The CDR3 spells CASSQELTSLYEQYF. Here the CDR3 DNA reads TGCGCCAGCAGCCAAGAGCTCACTAGCCTCTACGAGCAGTACTTC.

This rearrangement joins TRBV27 to TRBJ2-1, with 7 positions matching TRBD2. Germline V gene lookup returns CDR1 MNHEY and CDR2 SMNVEV (reference sequence). The CDR3 covers 16 residues. After removal of 1 base from V and 2 bases from J, the junction contained 5 bases not matched to a gene. The CDR3 DNA reads TGTGCCAGCAGTTTATATGCGGGAGTCCCCTACAATGAGCAGTTCTTC. Translation gives CASSLYAGVPYNEQFF.

This clone was recorded only once. The chain carries TRBV7-3 and TRBJ2-2; TRBD1 or TRBD2 may be the D gene (5 bases each). Trimming cost V 5 bases and J 7 bases, with 11 bases left between them. The CDR3 is made up of 13 amino acids. Looked up from germline, CDR1 is SGHTA and CDR2 is FQGTGA. The CDR3 region is CASSRGEGGELFF. The CDR3, as DNA: TGTGCCAGCAGCCGAGGGGAAGGCGGGGAGCTGTTTTTT.

V gene TRBV30 combines with J gene TRBJ2-3; D possibly corresponds to TRBD2 (5 bases). This CDR3 is 16 amino acids long. Germline V CDR1 and CDR2: GTSNPN, SVGIG (reference sequence). The germline V and J ends were trimmed by 2 bases and 1 base, with 16 bases remaining between them. The CDR3: CAWSLERRFRTDTQYF. CDR3 bases: TGTGCCTGGAGTCTAGAGCGGCGTTTCCGCACAGATACGCAGTATTTT. Combining the CDR3 with reference TRBV30 and TRBJ2-3 gives the whole variable domain SQTIHQWPATLVQPVGSPLSLECTVEGTSNPNLYWYRQAAGRGLQLLFYSVGIGQISSEVPQNLSASRPQDRQFILSSKKLLLSDSGFYLCAWSLERRFRTDTQYFGPGTRLTVL.

This clone was observed once. The chain employs TRBV7-2 and TRBJ1-5; D perhaps matches TRBD1 (5 bases). V dropped 2 bases and J dropped 0 bases, with 17 bases sitting between them. Germline V gene sequence: CDR1 SGHTA, CDR2 FQGNSA. There are 18 residues in the CDR3. The CDR3 here is CASSLTGTFGASNQPQHF. Written as DNA, the CDR3 is TGTGCCAGCAGCTTAACCGGGACCTTTGGGGCTAGCAATCAGCCCCAGCATTTT.

J is TRBJ2-1 and V is TRBV27; 10 bases map to TRBD2. Germline V gives CDR1 MNHEY, CDR2 SMNVEV (reference sequence). J gave up 8 bases and V 0 bases, and 10 bases lay outside the gene matches. The CDR3 totals 17 residues. The CDR3 here is CASSLSGTSGNIHEQFF. As DNA, the CDR3 is TGTGCCAGCAGTTTATCCGGCACTAGCGGGAATATCCATGAGCAGTTCTTC.

The rearrangement joins TRBV19 to TRBJ1-3, with D possibly being TRBD1 (5 bases). The length of the CDR3 is 16 residues. CDR1 and CDR2 from the germline V gene are LNHDA and SQIVND (reference sequence). Trimming left V 8 bases short and J 2 bases short, with 19 bases between. CDR3 sequence: CASFPSQGVTGNTIYF. For the CDR3, the DNA is TGTGCCAGTTTTCCCTCTCAGGGCGTCACTGGAAACACCATATATTTT.

The chain couples TRBV5-1 to TRBJ2-7; the match to TRBD1 covers 9 bases. This CDR3 comprises 14 residues. Germline-derived CDR1 and CDR2 are SGHRS and YFSETQ. The trim removed 2 bases at V and 3 bases at J, leaving 3 bases unmatched. The chain's CDR3 is CASSFPGQGYEQYF. The CDR3 bases are TGCGCCAGCAGCTTTCCGGGACAGGGCTACGAGCAGTACTTC. Based on the CDR3 plus reference TRBV5-1 and TRBJ2-7, the full variable domain is KAGVTQTPRYLIKTRGQQVTLSCSPISGHRSVSWYQQTPGQGLQFLFEYFSETQRNKGNFPGRFSGRQFSNSRSEMNVSTLELGDSALYLCASSFPGQGYEQYFGPGTRLTVT.

The genes are TRBV27 and TRBJ2-2, with 8 bases matching TRBD2. Germline V gives CDR1 MNHEY, CDR2 SMNVEV (reference sequence). V gave up 6 bases and J gave up 6 bases; unmatched junction bases: 3. This CDR3 spans 13 amino acids. The CDR3 DNA sequence: TGTGCCAGCAGAAGGCGGGGGGCCGGGGAGCTGTTTTTT. Amino acids: CASRRRGAGELFF.

This sequence joins TRBV9 and TRBJ2-1; 7 bases fit TRBD2. Germline CDR1 is SGDLS and CDR2 is YYNGEE. The CDR3 totals 18 residues. The J segment lost 0 bases and the V segment lost 0 bases, leaving 9 bases of the junction unmatched. The DNA of the CDR3 is TGTGCCAGCAGCGTAGCTGGGATAGCGGGCTTCTCCTACAATGAGCAGTTCTTC. It yields the protein CASSVAGIAGFSYNEQFF. The full variable domain, completed using reference TRBV9 and TRBJ2-1, is DSGVTQTPKHLITATGQRVTLRCSPRSGDLSVYWYQQSLDQGLQFLIQYYNGEERAKGNILERFSAQQFPDLHSELNLSSLELGDSALYFCASSVAGIAGFSYNEQFFGPGTRLTVL.

V gene TRBV6-5 combines with J gene TRBJ2-5; D tentatively fits TRBD1 or TRBD2 (5 bases each). This CDR3 region has 13 residues. Germline CDR1 is MNHEY and CDR2 is SVGAGI. V lost 6 bases and J lost 2, with 10 bases in between. CDR3: CASRGELQETQYF. CDR3 DNA: TGTGCCAGCAGGGGGGAGCTACAAGAGACCCAGTACTTC.

The V call is TRBV5-5, the J call TRBJ2-4; 7 bases are shared with TRBD2. The CDR3 is 14 amino acids. Germline-derived CDR1 and CDR2 are SGHKS and YYEKEE (reference sequence). Trimming removed 4 bases from V and 12 bases from J; junction bases left unmatched: 13. The CDR3 DNA sequence: TGTGCCAGCAGCCTCGGACTAGTGGAAGGTTCTCAGTACTTC. Translated: CASSLGLVEGSQYF.

A single count supports this clone. This chain uses TRBV19 with TRBJ1-1, with TRBD1 matching over 11 bases. The V gene end was trimmed by 8 bases and the J gene end by 3 bases; junction bases not matched to a gene: 5. CDR3 length: 14 amino acids. The germline CDR1 and CDR2 sequences are LNHDA and SQIVND (reference sequence). This CDR3 is CASVTGQGDTEAFF. The CDR3 DNA is TGTGCCAGTGTAACGGGACAGGGGGACACTGAAGCTTTCTTT.

V usage is TRBV19 and J usage is TRBJ1-1; D gene unclear. Trimming shortened V by 4 bases and J by 1 base, and 10 bases separated the two germline ends. The CDR3 is 14 residues long. Germline V gene lookup returns CDR1 LNHDA and CDR2 SQIVND (reference sequence). The CDR3 here is CASSTRAANTEAFF. CDR3 bases: TGTGCCAGTAGTACCCGGGCCGCGAACACTGAAGCTTTCTTT.

This clone was seen only once. The rearrangement uses TRBV4-2 and TRBJ2-1, with 7 bases fitting TRBD2. Trimming at V came to 2 bases and at J to 5 bases, leaving 12 bases not matched to a gene. Germline V CDR1 and CDR2: LGHNA, YNFKEQ. The CDR3 has 17 residues. CDR3 nucleotide sequence: TGTGCCAGCAGCCAAAACTCGGGCGGGGGTACCGACAATGAGCAGTTCTTC. Its translation is CASSQNSGGGTDNEQFF.